This TCR beta chain comes out of a study of blood T cell repertoires in COVID-19 (dated by TCRdb to about 2020). For the study in its entirety: Collaborator samples came from the United States, Italy and Spain and covered acute and convalescent phases of COVID-19. The material from the prospective study consisted of cDNA or gDNA derived from T cells, B-cell-depleted T cells, or PBMCs. Deeply sampled blood TCRbeta repertoires from subjects exposed to, actively infected with, or recovered from COVID-19 were included in the dataset. The repertoires were made available in a free public database intended to serve as a resource for research on the immune response to SARS-CoV-2. Samples came from the ongoing ImmuneRACE study (first 160 participants) plus 1,254 subjects from 6 global collaborators. A de-identified subject ID, COVID-19 status, age in years and sex were almost always included in the sample metadata. Where available, HLA class I and class II types were taken from metadata supplied by the sample provider and were not determined by assay-based typing.

TCRbeta CDR3 regions were amplified from genomic DNA by means of the immunoSEQ Assay, a bias-controlled multiplex PCR. Under the source paper's analysis protocol: Nucleated cell counts per sample were estimated from amplification of reference gene primers within the assay. To quantify the absolute abundance of each unique TCRbeta CDR3 rearrangement, sequence reads were collapsed and filtered. For each sample, productive Simpson clonality was calculated as the square root of Simpson's diversity index across productive rearrangements. Drawn from immuneACCESS, this table holds only the in-frame rearrangements with V and J called that TCRdb kept. Clones are partly lost; checked studies trace under half to an unresolved V gene and leave the rest unexplained. V, J and clone size reflect that table, while D and trimming were determined from the DNA. A total of roughly 230,000 clones appear in this sample, approximately 84% of them only once. The top ten clones comprise more than 3% of the sample.

In the prospective study, participants were 18 to 89 years old, resided in fewer than 25 geographic areas of the United States, and were enrolled through a virtual design. In the prospective study, cohorts were assigned on the basis of participant-reported clinical history obtained from a screening survey and a study questionnaire. ImmuneRACE Cohort 3 recovered participants were defined by two consecutive negative NP/OP PCR tests, healthcare professional clearance, or symptom resolution. Mobile phlebotomists in the prospective study collected whole blood, serum and a nasopharyngeal or oropharyngeal swab from every participant. Prospective study participants could optionally give additional blood draws and questionnaires over an approximately two-month period. Before DNA extraction, prospective study blood samples were shipped either frozen or at room temperature. CDR1 and CDR2 are drawn from the germline V gene: SNHLY, FYNNEI. The CDR3 runs 14 residues from the cysteine to the phenylalanine. Only the CDR3 part of the read is kept: 42 bases, read in frame from the first base. V sheds 7 bases and J sheds 4 bases, leaving 16 bases between their ends.

About this clone itself: No cognate antigen has been identified for it. No much larger clone exists at a distance of one base, and base qualities are not known.

Points the paper makes about the study in general: The amount of clinical and demographic metadata varied by source and participant and was provided uncurated.

Rearrangement joined TRBV2 to TRBJ2-5; the D gene is perhaps TRBD2, from 5 matching bases. The sequenced sample consisted of PBMCs or T cells enriched from blood (not recorded which). The clonotype originates from a man in his forties or fifties who had recovered from COVID-19. The CDR3: CASIPRDVRETQYF. The DNA reads TGTGCCAGCATCCCGAGGGATGTCCGAGAGACCCAGTACTTC.